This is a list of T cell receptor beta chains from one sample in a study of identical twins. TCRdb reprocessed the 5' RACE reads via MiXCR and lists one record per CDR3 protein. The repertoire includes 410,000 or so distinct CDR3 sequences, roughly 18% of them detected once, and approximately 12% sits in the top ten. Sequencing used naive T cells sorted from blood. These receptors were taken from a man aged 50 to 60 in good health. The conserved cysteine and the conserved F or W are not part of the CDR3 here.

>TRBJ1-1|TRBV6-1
ASSLRMGNTEAF
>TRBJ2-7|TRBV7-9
ASSSGTEQY
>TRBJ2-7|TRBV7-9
ASSLVLAGDEQY
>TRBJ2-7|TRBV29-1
SVAGGSSYEQY
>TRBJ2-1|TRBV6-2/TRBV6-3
ASSYSRGRGYNEQF
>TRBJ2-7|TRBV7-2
ASSFVSGGLYEQY
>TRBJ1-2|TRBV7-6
ASSYDTAGGYT
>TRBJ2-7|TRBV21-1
ASSKENRTYEQY
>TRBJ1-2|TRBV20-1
SARDSTGAPSYGYT
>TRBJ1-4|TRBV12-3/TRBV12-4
ASSLGAGTNEKLF
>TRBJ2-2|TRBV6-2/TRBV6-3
ASRNRQSLLPELF
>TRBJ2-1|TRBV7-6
ASSSVGVYEQF
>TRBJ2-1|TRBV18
ASSPPPGSEQF
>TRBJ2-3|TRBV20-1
STDSLIASTDTQY
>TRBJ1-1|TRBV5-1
ASSLQTGGTEAF
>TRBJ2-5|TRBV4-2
ASSQVGREGETQY
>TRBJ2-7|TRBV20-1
SGRGSSYEQY
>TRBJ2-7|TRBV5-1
ASSLVYRGSPGEQY
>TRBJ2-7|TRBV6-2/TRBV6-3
ASRGLAGVAYEQY
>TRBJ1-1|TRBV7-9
ASSLAAAEAF
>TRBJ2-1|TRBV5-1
ASSLIRPPGQTYNEQF
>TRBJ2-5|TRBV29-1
SVYHWGLAVQETQY
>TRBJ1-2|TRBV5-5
ASSAGQGLSGYT
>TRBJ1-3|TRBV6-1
ASRTNRNTIY
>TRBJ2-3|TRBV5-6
ASSPGTGITDTQY
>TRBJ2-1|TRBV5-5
ASSPWANSYNEQF
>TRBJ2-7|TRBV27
ASTPRTGYKEQY
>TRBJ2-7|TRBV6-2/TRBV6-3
ASSRSRGEQY
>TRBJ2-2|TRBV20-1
SATKRGGATGELF
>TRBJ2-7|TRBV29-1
SVGRQGAGEQY
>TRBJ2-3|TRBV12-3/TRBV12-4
ASSLFSGRTDTQY
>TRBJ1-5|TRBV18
ASSRGWVDQPQH
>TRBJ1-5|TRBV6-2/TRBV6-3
ASPMGYQPQH
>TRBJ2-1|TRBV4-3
ASSQDSVPGEQF
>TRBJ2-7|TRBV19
ASSATGTVSYEQY
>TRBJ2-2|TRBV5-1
ASSDRQGITGELF
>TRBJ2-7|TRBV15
ATSRVLGTSGMGNEQY
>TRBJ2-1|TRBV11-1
ASRRLGMDEQF
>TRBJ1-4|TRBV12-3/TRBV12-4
ASSPGQNNEKLF
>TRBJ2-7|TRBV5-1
ASSLGGLAGFEQY
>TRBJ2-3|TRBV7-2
ASSLALLAGTRTDTQY
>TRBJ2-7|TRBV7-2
ASSPWTGPSSYEQY
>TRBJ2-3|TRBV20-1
SARRDRGGISTDTQY
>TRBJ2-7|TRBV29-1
SVRPGLGEQY
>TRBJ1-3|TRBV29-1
SVQTGPTIY
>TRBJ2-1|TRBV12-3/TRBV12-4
AITRGGNEQF
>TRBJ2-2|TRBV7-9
ASGVGGSTGELF
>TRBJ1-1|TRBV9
ASSVGPGNTEAF
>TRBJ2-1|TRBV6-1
ASTTPKVSSYNEQF
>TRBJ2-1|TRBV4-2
ASSQSASGNYNEQF
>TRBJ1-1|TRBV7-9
ASRWRGSTEAF
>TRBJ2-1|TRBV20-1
SAFRTSGIYNEQF
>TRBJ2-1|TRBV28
ASSLRVLPWDEQF
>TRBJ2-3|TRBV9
ASSVGEWGTDTQY
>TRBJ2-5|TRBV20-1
SARVLLSGQETQY